This entry is about one T cell receptor (beta chain). Its target is unknown. Treatment of the sample: 19 received Ad26.COV2.S at low or high dose, single or two shots; about 5 received placebo; per-sample allocation not given. The samples were gathered on day 63 after the first injection of vaccine or placebo. Built on an Ad26 vector, the vaccine expressed Wuhan-strain SARS-CoV-2 spike. This CDR3 is 15 amino acids long. Trimming stripped 2 bases from V and 12 bases from J, with 18 bases between. Germline V gene data show CDR1 as SGHTS and CDR2 as YDEGEE. This entry belongs to a study of Ad26.COV2.S vaccination and SARS-CoV-2 variants. About the research overall: Dosing was one shot or two shots 56 days apart. Study conclusions and caveats: Placebo recipients trailed vaccine recipients in spike-specific TCR breadth.

The table came from immunoSEQ multiplex PCR; TCRdb's copy has only in-frame clones and leaves some out. This table has hundreds of thousands of clones, more than 80% appearing once. The chain recombines TRBV5-8 with TRBJ1-6; D possibly corresponds to TRBD1 (5 bases). The sequence was obtained from a person aged 18-60 years who received the Ad26.COV2.S COVID-19 vaccine or a placebo. Sequencing was performed on peripheral blood, taken in a trial of Ad26.COV2.S vaccine versus placebo. The CDR3 here is CASSFRGVRGGPLHF. The DNA of the CDR3 is TGTGCCAGCAGCTTCCGAGGGGTGAGAGGTGGACCCCTCCACTTT.